The 28 T cell receptor beta chains below were found in one sample sequenced in a study of Ad26.COV2.S vaccination and SARS-CoV-2 variants. The treatment was: some 20 received Ad26.COV2.S at low or high dose, single or two shots; several received placebo; per-sample allocation not given. Sampling was done on day 63 after the first vaccine or placebo injection. The data were produced by immunoSEQ multiplex PCR, yet TCRdb's version contains in-frame clones alone and is incomplete. The table has about 400,000 clones, around 91% seen once. The sample consisted of peripheral blood, taken in a trial of Ad26.COV2.S vaccine versus placebo. These receptors came from a person between 18 and 59 years old who received the Ad26.COV2.S COVID-19 vaccine or a placebo.

The chain has TRBV5-5 and TRBJ2-1; maybe TRBD1 (5 bases). The CDR3 loop spans 14 amino acids. CDR1 SGHKS and CDR2 YYEKEE come from the germline V gene (reference sequence). Trimming shortened V by 4 bases and J by 4 bases, and 12 bases separated the two germline ends. As DNA, the CDR3 is TGTGCCAGCAGCCGGTCGACAGTATACAATGAGCAGTTCTTC. Its translation: CASSRSTVYNEQFF.

This rearrangement joins TRBV4-1 to TRBJ1-6, with TRBD1 matching over 10 bases. From germline, CDR1 is MGHRA and CDR2 YSYEKL. With 4 bases clipped from V and 7 bases from J, the junction kept 4 bases outside the gene matches. This CDR3 region has 15 residues. The DNA of the CDR3 is TGCGCCAGCAGCCTGACGACAGGGGGCAATTCACCCCTCCACTTT. Translation gives CASSLTTGGNSPLHF.

The sample holds a few counts of this clone. V is TRBV24-1 and J is TRBJ2-1, with TRBD2 identical over 7 bases. Germline V gene lookup returns CDR1 KGHDR and CDR2 SFDVKD. J gave up 9 bases and V 4 bases, and 8 bases lay outside the gene matches. The CDR3 extends over 14 amino acids. DNA for the CDR3: TGTGCCACCAGTGAGCCCGGGACTACGGCTGAGCAGTTCTTC. This translates into CATSEPGTTAEQFF.

The chain recombines TRBV6-5 with TRBJ2-1; TRBD2 aligns across 8 bases. The CDR3 consists of 14 residues. Germline V gene data show CDR1 as MNHEY and CDR2 as SVGAGI. Trimming at V came to 8 bases and at J to 7 bases, leaving 10 bases not matched to a gene. CDR3 protein: CASGRGGLVNEQFF. DNA of the CDR3: TGTGCCAGCGGCCGAGGGGGACTAGTAAATGAGCAGTTCTTC.

The count of this clone is one. This sequence joins TRBV19 and TRBJ1-1; 7 bases are a match to TRBD1. The length of the CDR3 is 18 residues. The trim removed 9 bases at V and 0 bases at J, leaving 19 bases unmatched. Germline V gives CDR1 LNHDA, CDR2 SQIVND (reference sequence). CDR3: CASHLGLGRGRVNTEAFF. In nucleotides, the CDR3 is TGTGCCAGCCATTTAGGGCTTGGGAGGGGGCGGGTGAACACTGAAGCTTTCTTT.

J is TRBJ1-2 and V is TRBV28; D might be TRBD1 (5 bases). The V gene's germline CDR1 is MDHEN and CDR2 SYDVKM. Trimming took off 2 bases at V and 4 bases at J, with 23 bases between the two ends. There are 18 residues in the CDR3. In DNA, the CDR3 is TGTGCCAGCAGTTTACGGGGCCGACGTACTCTACGCCCCTATGGCTACACCTTC. Translation: CASSLRGRRTLRPYGYTF.

This clone was counted a single time. V is TRBV19 and J is TRBJ2-5; TRBD2 agrees at 7 bases. CDR1 is LNHDA and CDR2 is SQIVND in the germline V gene (reference sequence). V was clipped by 3 bases and J by 1 base; unmatched bases: 11. The CDR3 has 17 residues. The CDR3 loop is CASSMRGDYTSQETQYF. CDR3 bases: TGTGCCAGTAGTATGCGCGGGGACTATACCAGCCAAGAGACCCAGTACTTC.

The chain uses TRBV7-8 and TRBJ1-4; the D is unclear. The germline V and J ends were trimmed by 10 bases and 3 bases, with 15 bases remaining between them. This CDR3 comprises 14 residues. Germline CDR1 SGHVS, CDR2 FQNEAQ. The CDR3 DNA reads TGTGCCACCCGTAGAGGTGCGGCTAATGAAAAACTGTTTTTT. This encodes CATRRGAANEKLFF.

The V gene is TRBV28, the J gene TRBJ2-4; D gene unclear. The V end lost 6 bases, the J end lost 0 bases, and 12 bases lay between the germline ends. Germline CDR1 and CDR2: MDHEN and SYDVKM. The CDR3 extends over 15 amino acids. The CDR3 reads CASSLGRIAKNIQYF. The CDR3 nucleotides are TGTGCCAGCAGCCTAGGCAGGATAGCCAAAAACATTCAGTACTTC.

The chain couples TRBV28 to TRBJ2-5; TRBD1 matches at 8 bases. From germline, CDR1 is MDHEN and CDR2 SYDVKM. V shed 7 bases, J shed 5 bases, and the junction held 12 bases outside the gene matches. The CDR3 runs to 15 residues. CDR3 DNA sequence: TGTGCCAGCATTCCCGGACAGGGAGGTCGGGAGACCCAGTACTTC. Translating gives CASIPGQGGRETQYF.

This clone was counted only a few times. This chain connects TRBV7-2 to TRBJ2-7, with no clear D. Germline V gene sequence: CDR1 SGHTA, CDR2 FQGNSA. With 4 bases removed from V and 0 bases from J, the gap between germline ends came to 7 bases. CDR3 length: 13 residues. CDR3 nucleotides: TGTGCCAGCAGCTCAACAGTCTCCTACGAGCAGTACTTC. Its translation: CASSSTVSYEQYF.

This clone was seen a few times. The chain combines TRBV28 with TRBJ1-5, with D possibly being TRBD1 (6 bases). Trimming removed 3 bases at V and 3 bases at J, with 15 bases between. The CDR3 extends over 16 amino acids. The V gene's germline CDR1 is MDHEN and CDR2 SYDVKM. CDR3 in amino acids: CASSLVGGHNNQPQHF. The CDR3 DNA sequence: TGTGCCAGCAGTTTGGTCGGGGGGCACAACAATCAGCCCCAGCATTTT.

The rearrangement links TRBV5-1 to TRBJ2-7; 11 bases are a match to TRBD2. CDR3 length: 15 residues. Losses at the gene ends were 4 bases for V and 3 bases for J; bases not matched to a gene: 6. From germline, CDR1 is SGHRS and CDR2 YFSETQ. This CDR3 is CASSPRLAGRYEQYF. Written as DNA, the CDR3 is TGCGCCAGCAGCCCACGACTAGCGGGGCGCTACGAGCAGTACTTC.

The chain recombines TRBV18 with TRBJ1-1, with 8 bases matching TRBD1. The CDR3 runs to 17 residues. The V gene's germline CDR1 is KGHSH and CDR2 LQKENI. Germline trimming cut 2 bases from V and 1 base from J; bases unmatched to any gene: 9. The CDR3 region is CASSPFTGGAGNTEAFF. CDR3 DNA: TGTGCCAGCTCACCATTCACAGGGGGGGCCGGGAACACTGAAGCTTTCTTT.

This chain links TRBV6-5 with TRBJ1-2, with D perhaps TRBD1 (6 bases). The V end was cut by 2 bases, the J end by 4 bases, with 17 bases between. Germline-derived CDR1 and CDR2 are MNHEY and SVGAGI. The length of the CDR3 is 16 residues. The CDR3 DNA reads as TGTGCCAGCAGTTACCCTAGGGGGGACGGCGCCTATGGCTACACCTTC. This translates into CASSYPRGDGAYGYTF.

The rearrangement uses TRBV28 and TRBJ2-1, with 12 bases fitting TRBD2. Germline V gene data show CDR1 as MDHEN and CDR2 as SYDVKM. Trimming took 6 bases from V and 14 from J; bases not matched to a gene: 5. The length of the CDR3 is 12 residues. The CDR3 here is CASSPPSGREFF. DNA of the CDR3: TGTGCCAGCAGCCCCCCTAGCGGGAGGGAGTTCTTC. The entire variable domain, with the rest obtained from reference TRBV28 and TRBJ2-1, is as follows: DVKVTQSSRYLVKRTGEKVFLECVQDMDHENMFWYRQDPGLGLRLIYFSYDVKMKEKGDIPEGYSVSREKKERFSLILESASTNQTSMYLCASSPPSGREFFGPGTRLTVL.

The chain carries TRBV12-5 and TRBJ2-5, with D possibly matching TRBD2 (5 bases). The V and J ends lost 3 bases and 3 bases respectively, with 29 bases between them. The CDR3 spans 20 residues. CDR1 is LGHNT, CDR2 FRNRAP, per germline. CDR3 amino acids: CASGFTPTNRLSWVEETQYF. DNA for the CDR3: TGTGCTAGTGGTTTCACCCCGACTAACCGTCTATCCTGGGTGGAAGAGACCCAGTACTTC.

As regards this clone: Mismatch with germline at one junction end may stem from a read error. The chain joins TRBV4-2 to TRBJ1-1; 10 bases align to TRBD1. From germline, CDR1 is LGHNA and CDR2 YNFKEQ. The CDR3 extends over 15 amino acids. The CDR3 DNA reads as TGTGCCAGCAGCCAAGACCTGACAGGGGGCCACAGACCACGATTT. This sequence encodes CASSQDLTGGHRPRF.

This clone showed up just a few times. The V call is TRBV3-1 (or the pseudogene TRBV3-2), the J call TRBJ1-2; tentative D call: TRBD1 (5 bases). Trimming took 1 base from V and 4 from J, leaving 13 bases between them. Per the germline V gene, CDR1 is LGHDT and CDR2 is YNNKEL (reference sequence). The CDR3 has 15 amino acids. CDR3 sequence: CASSQGEGRVYGYTF. The CDR3 DNA sequence: TGTGCCAGCAGCCAAGGAGAGGGCAGGGTCTATGGCTACACCTTC.

In the case of this clone: Within the sample, other DNA sequences also encode this same CDR3. This rearrangement joins TRBV7-9 to TRBJ2-1; D not certain. The CDR3 length is 12 residues. V shed 5 bases and J shed 7 bases, with 9 bases lying between them. CDR1 and CDR2 from the germline V gene are SEHNR and FQNEAQ (reference sequence). The CDR3: CASSLSRNEQFF. In DNA form, the CDR3 reads TGTGCCAGCAGCCTGTCCAGGAATGAGCAGTTCTTC.

The chain recombines TRBV19 with TRBJ2-1, with 8 bases aligning to TRBD1. CDR3 length: 13 residues. Germline trimming cut 6 bases from V and 8 bases from J; bases unmatched to any gene: 6. Germline loops: CDR1 LNHDA, CDR2 SQIVND (reference sequence). The CDR3, as DNA: TGTGCCAGTAGCCTATTACAGGGGGATGAGCAGTTCTTC. Protein: CASSLLQGDEQFF.

The chain couples TRBV4-1 to TRBJ2-2; weak D call: TRBD1 (6 bases). Germline CDR1 reads MGHRA; CDR2 reads YSYEKL. The CDR3 is 15 residues long. Deletions cut 2 bases from V and 6 bases from J, with 13 bases between. For the CDR3, the DNA is TGCGCCAGCAGCCAAACTCAGGGGTCGGCCGGGGAGCTGTTTTTT. Amino acid sequence: CASSQTQGSAGELFF.

This chain links TRBV24-1 with TRBJ2-1; D perhaps matches TRBD1 (5 bases). The CDR3 covers 16 residues. The germline V gene has CDR1 KGHDR and CDR2 SFDVKD. The V gene lost 2 bases and the J gene lost 0 bases, with 10 bases spanning the gap. The CDR3 here is CATSDWGASSYNEQFF. DNA of the CDR3: TGTGCCACCAGTGATTGGGGCGCGAGCTCCTACAATGAGCAGTTCTTC.

This rearrangement joins TRBV30 to TRBJ2-3; the D is unclear. In germline, CDR1 is GTSNPN, CDR2 SVGIG (reference sequence). The length of the CDR3 is 15 residues. V gave up 6 bases and J gave up 1 base, with 17 bases separating them. The CDR3 reads CACPEKGGGTDTQYF. DNA for the CDR3: TGTGCCTGCCCCGAAAAGGGTGGAGGCACAGATACGCAGTATTTT. The full variable domain, with the rest looked up from reference TRBV30 and TRBJ2-3, is SQTIHQWPATLVQPVGSPLSLECTVEGTSNPNLYWYRQAAGRGLQLLFYSVGIGQISSEVPQNLSASRPQDRQFILSSKKLLLSDSGFYLCACPEKGGGTDTQYFGPGTRLTVL.

The genes are TRBV3-1 (or the pseudogene TRBV3-2) and TRBJ2-7; D not resolved. Germline assignment: CDR1 LGHDT and CDR2 YNNKEL (reference sequence). Trimming shortened V by 1 base and J by 4 bases, and 17 bases separated the two germline ends. The CDR3 sequence is 16 residues long. CDR3 nucleotides: TGTGCCAGCAGCCAAGGACCCGGGCTAACCCCTTACGAGCAGTACTTC. Its translation is CASSQGPGLTPYEQYF.

This clone was observed a single time. The chain recombines TRBV5-6 with TRBJ2-6; tentatively, D is TRBD2 (6 bases). CDR1 and CDR2 (germline): SGHDT, YYEEEE. V lost 0 bases and J 6 bases, leaving 10 bases between the germline ends. This CDR3 is built from 15 residues. The CDR3 region is CASSLGPGEANVLTF. For the CDR3, the DNA is TGTGCCAGCAGCTTGGGGCCGGGGGAGGCCAACGTCCTGACTTTC.

The chain joins TRBV2 to TRBJ1-5, with D perhaps TRBD1 (5 bases). V lost 6 bases and J lost 2, with 14 bases in between. The CDR3 spans 15 residues. The V gene's germline CDR1 is SNHLY and CDR2 FYNNEI. The CDR3 sequence is CASRGDGSGNQPQHF. Here the CDR3 DNA reads TGTGCCAGCAGGGGGGACGGGTCGGGCAATCAGCCCCAGCATTTT. The full variable domain, its missing parts supplied by reference TRBV2 and TRBJ1-5, is EPEVTQTPSHQVTQMGQEVILRCVPISNHLYFYWYRQILGQKVEFLVSFYNNEISEKSEIFDDQFSVERPDGSNFTLKIRSTKLEDSAMYFCASRGDGSGNQPQHFGDGTRLSIL.

The V and J genes are TRBV3-1 (or the pseudogene TRBV3-2) and TRBJ1-6; a weak D match, TRBD1 (5 bases). V lost 1 base and J lost 7, with 14 bases in between. CDR1 is LGHDT and CDR2 is YNNKEL in the germline V gene (reference sequence). This CDR3 is built from 16 residues. This CDR3 is CASSQAGTVGNSPLHF. CDR3 sequence (DNA): TGTGCCAGCAGCCAAGCCGGGACCGTGGGGAATTCACCCCTCCACTTT.